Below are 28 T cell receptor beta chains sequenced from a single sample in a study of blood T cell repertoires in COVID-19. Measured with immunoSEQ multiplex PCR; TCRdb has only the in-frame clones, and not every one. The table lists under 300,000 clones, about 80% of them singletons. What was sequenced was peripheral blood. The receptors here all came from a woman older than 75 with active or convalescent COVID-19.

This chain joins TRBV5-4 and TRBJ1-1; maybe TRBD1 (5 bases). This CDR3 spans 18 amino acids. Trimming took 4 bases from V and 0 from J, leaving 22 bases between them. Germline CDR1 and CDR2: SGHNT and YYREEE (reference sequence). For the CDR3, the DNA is TGTGCCAGCAGCCCTCGGACACCAACGTCGACCCTGAACACTGAAGCTTTCTTT. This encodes CASSPRTPTSTLNTEAFF.

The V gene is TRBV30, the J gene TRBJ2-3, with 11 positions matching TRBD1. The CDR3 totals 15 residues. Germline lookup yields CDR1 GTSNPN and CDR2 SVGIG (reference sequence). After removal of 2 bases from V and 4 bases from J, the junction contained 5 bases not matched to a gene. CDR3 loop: CAWSSGQGAADTQYF. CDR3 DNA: TGTGCCTGGAGTTCAGGACAGGGGGCAGCAGATACGCAGTATTTT.

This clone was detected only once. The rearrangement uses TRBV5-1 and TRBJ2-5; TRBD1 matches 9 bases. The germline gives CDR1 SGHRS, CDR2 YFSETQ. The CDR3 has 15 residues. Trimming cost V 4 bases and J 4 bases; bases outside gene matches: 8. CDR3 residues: CASSLGTGLAETQYF. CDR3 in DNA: TGCGCCAGCAGCCTCGGGACAGGGTTGGCAGAGACCCAGTACTTC. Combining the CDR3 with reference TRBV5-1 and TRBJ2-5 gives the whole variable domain KAGVTQTPRYLIKTRGQQVTLSCSPISGHRSVSWYQQTPGQGLQFLFEYFSETQRNKGNFPGRFSGRQFSNSRSEMNVSTLELGDSALYLCASSLGTGLAETQYFGPGTRLLVL.

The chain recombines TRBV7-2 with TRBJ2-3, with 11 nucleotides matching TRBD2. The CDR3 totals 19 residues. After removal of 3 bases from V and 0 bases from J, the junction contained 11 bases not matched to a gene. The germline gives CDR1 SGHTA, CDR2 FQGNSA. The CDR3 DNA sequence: TGTGCCAGCAGCTTCCCCGGGACTAGCGGAGCTCCTAGCACAGATACGCAGTATTTT. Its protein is CASSFPGTSGAPSTDTQYF.

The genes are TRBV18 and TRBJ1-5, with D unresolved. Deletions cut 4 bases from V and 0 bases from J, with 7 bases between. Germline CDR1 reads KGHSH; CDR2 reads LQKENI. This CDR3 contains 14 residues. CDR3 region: CASSQIYSNQPQHF. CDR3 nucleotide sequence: TGTGCCAGCTCACAAATATATAGCAATCAGCCCCAGCATTTT.

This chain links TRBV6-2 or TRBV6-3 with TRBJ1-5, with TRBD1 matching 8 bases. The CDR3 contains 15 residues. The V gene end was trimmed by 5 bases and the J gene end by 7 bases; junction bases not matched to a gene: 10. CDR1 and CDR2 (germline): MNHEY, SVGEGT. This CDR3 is CASSQDRVLIQPQHF. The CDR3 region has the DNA TGTGCCAGCAGTCAGGACAGGGTGCTTATCCAGCCCCAGCATTTT.

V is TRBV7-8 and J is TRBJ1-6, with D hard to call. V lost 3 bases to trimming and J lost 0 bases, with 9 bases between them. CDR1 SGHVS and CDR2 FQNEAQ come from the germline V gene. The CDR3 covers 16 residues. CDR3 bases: TGTGCCAGCAGCTTGGAACTAAGCTCCTATAATTCACCCCTCCACTTT. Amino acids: CASSLELSSYNSPLHF.

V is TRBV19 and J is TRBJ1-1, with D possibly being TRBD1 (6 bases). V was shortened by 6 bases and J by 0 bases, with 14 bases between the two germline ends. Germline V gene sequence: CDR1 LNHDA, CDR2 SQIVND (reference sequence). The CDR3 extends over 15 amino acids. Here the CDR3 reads CASSITGLLNTEAFF. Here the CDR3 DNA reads TGTGCCAGTAGCATCACAGGGCTACTGAACACTGAAGCTTTCTTT. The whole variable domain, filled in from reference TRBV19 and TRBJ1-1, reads DGGITQSPKYLFRKEGQNVTLSCEQNLNHDAMYWYRQDPGQGLRLIYYSQIVNDFQKGDIAEGYSVSREKKESFPLTVTSAQKNPTAFYLCASSITGLLNTEAFFGQGTRLTVV.

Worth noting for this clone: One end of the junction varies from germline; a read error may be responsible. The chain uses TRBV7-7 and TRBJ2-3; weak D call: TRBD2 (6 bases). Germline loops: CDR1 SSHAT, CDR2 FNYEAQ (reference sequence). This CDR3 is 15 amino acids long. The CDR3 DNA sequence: TGTGCTAGCAGCTTAGCGTTCGGAGGGGTCGATACGCAGTATTTT. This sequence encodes CASSLAFGGVDTQYF.

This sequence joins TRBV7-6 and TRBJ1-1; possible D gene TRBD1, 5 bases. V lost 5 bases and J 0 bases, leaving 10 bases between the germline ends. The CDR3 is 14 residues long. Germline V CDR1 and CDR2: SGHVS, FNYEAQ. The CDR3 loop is CASSEQTVNTEAFF. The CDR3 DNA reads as TGTGCCAGCAGCGAACAGACAGTGAACACTGAAGCTTTCTTT. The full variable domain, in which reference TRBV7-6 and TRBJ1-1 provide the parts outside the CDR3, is GAGVSQSPRYKVTKRGQDVALRCDPISGHVSLYWYRQALGQGPEFLTYFNYEAQQDKSGLPNDRFSAERPEGSISTLTIQRTEQRDSAMYRCASSEQTVNTEAFFGQGTRLTVV.

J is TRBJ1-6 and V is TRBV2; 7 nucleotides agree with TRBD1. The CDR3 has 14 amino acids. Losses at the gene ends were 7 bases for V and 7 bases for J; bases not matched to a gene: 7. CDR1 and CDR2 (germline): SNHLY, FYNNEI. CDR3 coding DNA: TGTGCCAGCACCCTGACAGGGACGAATTCACCCCTCCACTTT. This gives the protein CASTLTGTNSPLHF. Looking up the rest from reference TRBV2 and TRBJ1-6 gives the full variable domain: EPEVTQTPSHQVTQMGQEVILRCVPISNHLYFYWYRQILGQKVEFLVSFYNNEISEKSEIFDDQFSVERPDGSNFTLKIRSTKLEDSAMYFCASTLTGTNSPLHFGNGTRLTVT.

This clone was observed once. The CDR3: CASSLLSTDTQYF. The CDR3 bases are TGTGCCAGTAGCCTACTGAGCACAGATACGCAGTATTTT. The chain recombines TRBV19 with TRBJ2-3; D gene unclear. Trimming took off 6 bases at V and 0 bases at J, with 7 bases between the two ends. In germline, CDR1 is LNHDA, CDR2 SQIVND (reference sequence). This CDR3 is 13 amino acids long.

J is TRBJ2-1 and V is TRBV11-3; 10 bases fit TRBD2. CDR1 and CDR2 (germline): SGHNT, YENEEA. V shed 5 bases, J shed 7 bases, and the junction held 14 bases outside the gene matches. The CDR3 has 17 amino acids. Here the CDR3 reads CASSPGIAGGQVNEQFF. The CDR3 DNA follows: TGTGCCAGCAGCCCCGGGATAGCGGGAGGACAGGTTAATGAGCAGTTCTTC. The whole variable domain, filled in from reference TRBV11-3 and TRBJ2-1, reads EAGVVQSPRYKIIEKKQPVAFWCNPISGHNTLYWYLQNLGQGPELLIRYENEEAVDDSQLPKDRFSAERLKGVDSTLKIQPAELGDSAVYLCASSPGIAGGQVNEQFFGPGTRLTVL.

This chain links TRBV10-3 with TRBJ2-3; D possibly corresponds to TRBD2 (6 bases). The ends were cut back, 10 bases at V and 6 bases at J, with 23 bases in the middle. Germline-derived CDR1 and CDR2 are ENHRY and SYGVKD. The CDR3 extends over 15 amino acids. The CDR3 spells CATRTGRRALDTQYF. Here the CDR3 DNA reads TGTGCCACCCGGACTGGTCGGAGGGCCTTGGATACGCAGTATTTT.

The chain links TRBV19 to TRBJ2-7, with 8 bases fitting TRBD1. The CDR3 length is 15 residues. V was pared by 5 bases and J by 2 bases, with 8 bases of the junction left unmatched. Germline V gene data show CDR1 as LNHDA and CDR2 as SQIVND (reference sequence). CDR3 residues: CASSARDRTTYEQYF. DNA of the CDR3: TGTGCCAGTAGTGCCCGGGACAGGACAACCTACGAGCAGTACTTC.

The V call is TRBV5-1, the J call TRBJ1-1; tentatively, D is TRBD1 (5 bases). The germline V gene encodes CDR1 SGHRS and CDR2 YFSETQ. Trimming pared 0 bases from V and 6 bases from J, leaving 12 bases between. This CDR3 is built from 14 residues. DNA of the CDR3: TGCGCCAGCAGCTTGGAGGCAGGGTGGGCTGAAGCTTTCTTT. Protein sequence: CASSLEAGWAEAFF.

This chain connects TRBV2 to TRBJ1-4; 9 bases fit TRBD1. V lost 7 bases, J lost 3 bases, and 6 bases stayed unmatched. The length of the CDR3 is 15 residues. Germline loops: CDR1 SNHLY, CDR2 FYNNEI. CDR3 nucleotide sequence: TGTGCCAGCACCCCACAGGGGGCGTCTAATGAAAAACTGTTTTTT. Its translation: CASTPQGASNEKLFF.

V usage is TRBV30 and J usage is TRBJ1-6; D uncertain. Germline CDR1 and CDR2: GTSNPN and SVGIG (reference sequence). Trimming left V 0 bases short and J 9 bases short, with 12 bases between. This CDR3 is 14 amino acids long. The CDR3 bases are TGTGCCTGGAGTGTGTCGCCGCGGGGTTCACCCCTCCACTTT. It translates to CAWSVSPRGSPLHF.

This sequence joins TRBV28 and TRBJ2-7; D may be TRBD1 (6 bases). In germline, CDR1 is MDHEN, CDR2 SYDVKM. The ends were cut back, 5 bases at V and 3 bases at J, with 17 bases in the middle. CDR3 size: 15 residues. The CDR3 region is CASSGSGTQFYEQYF. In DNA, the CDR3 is TGTGCCAGCAGTGGATCCGGGACACAATTCTACGAGCAGTACTTC.

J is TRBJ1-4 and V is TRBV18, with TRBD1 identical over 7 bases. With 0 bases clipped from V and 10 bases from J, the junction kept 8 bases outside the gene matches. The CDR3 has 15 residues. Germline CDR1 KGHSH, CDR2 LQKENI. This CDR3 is CASSPPPGQSRKLFF. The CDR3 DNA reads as TGTGCCAGCTCACCACCTCCGGGACAGTCTAGAAAACTGTTTTTT.

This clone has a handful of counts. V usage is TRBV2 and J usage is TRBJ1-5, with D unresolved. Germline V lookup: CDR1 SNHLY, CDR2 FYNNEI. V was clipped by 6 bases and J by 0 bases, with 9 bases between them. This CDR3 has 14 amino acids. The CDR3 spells CASSSVFSNQPQHF. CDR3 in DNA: TGTGCCAGCAGCTCGGTCTTTAGCAATCAGCCCCAGCATTTT.

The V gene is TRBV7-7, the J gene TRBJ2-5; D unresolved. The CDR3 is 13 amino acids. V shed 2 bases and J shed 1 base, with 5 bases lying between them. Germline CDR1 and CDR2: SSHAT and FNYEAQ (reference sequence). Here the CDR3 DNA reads TGTGCCAGCAGCTTATACGGCCAAGAGACCCAGTACTTC. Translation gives CASSLYGQETQYF.

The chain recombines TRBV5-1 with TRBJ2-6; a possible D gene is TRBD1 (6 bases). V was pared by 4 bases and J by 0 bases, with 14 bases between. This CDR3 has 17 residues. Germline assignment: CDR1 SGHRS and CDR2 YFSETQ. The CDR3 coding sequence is TGCGCCAGCAGCGGAACAGGGTACAGCTCTGGGGCCAACGTCCTGACTTTC. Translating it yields CASSGTGYSSGANVLTF.

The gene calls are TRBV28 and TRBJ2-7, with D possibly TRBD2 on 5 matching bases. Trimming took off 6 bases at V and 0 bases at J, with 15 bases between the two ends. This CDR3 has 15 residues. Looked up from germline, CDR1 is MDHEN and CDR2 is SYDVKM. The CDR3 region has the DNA TGTGCCAGCAGCCATCAAGCGGCCAGCTCCTACGAGCAGTACTTC. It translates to CASSHQAASSYEQYF. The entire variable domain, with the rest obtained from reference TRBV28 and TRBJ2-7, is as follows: DVKVTQSSRYLVKRTGEKVFLECVQDMDHENMFWYRQDPGLGLRLIYFSYDVKMKEKGDIPEGYSVSREKKERFSLILESASTNQTSMYLCASSHQAASSYEQYFGPGTRLTVT.

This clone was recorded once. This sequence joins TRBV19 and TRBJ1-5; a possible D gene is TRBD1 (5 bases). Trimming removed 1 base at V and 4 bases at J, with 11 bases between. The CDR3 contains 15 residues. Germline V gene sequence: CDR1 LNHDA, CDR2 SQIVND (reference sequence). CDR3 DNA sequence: TGTGCCAGTAGTATAGTAGGCGGGGGGAATCAGCCCCAGCATTTT. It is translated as CASSIVGGGNQPQHF.

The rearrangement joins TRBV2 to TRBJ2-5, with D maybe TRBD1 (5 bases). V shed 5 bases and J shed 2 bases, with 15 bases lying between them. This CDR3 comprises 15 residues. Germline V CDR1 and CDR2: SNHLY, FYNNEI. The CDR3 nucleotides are TGTGCCAGCAGTACCCCCACAACAGGACAAGAGACCCAGTACTTC. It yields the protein CASSTPTTGQETQYF.

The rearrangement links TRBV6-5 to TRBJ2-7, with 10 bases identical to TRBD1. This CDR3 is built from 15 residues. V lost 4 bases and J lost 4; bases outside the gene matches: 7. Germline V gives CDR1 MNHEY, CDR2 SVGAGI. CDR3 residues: CASSWDRGELYEQYF. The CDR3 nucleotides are TGTGCCAGCAGTTGGGACAGGGGTGAGTTATACGAGCAGTACTTC.

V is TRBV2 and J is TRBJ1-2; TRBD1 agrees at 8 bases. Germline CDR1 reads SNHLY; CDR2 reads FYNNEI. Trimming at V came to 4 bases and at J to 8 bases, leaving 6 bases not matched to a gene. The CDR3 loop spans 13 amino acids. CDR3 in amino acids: CASSGDRWLGYTF. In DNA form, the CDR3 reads TGTGCCAGCAGTGGGGACAGGTGGCTCGGCTACACCTTC. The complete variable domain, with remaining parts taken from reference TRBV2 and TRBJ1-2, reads EPEVTQTPSHQVTQMGQEVILRCVPISNHLYFYWYRQILGQKVEFLVSFYNNEISEKSEIFDDQFSVERPDGSNFTLKIRSTKLEDSAMYFCASSGDRWLGYTFGSGTRLTVV.